This T cell receptor (beta chain) appears in the sequencing data of a study of CXCR3-negative and CXCR3-positive naive CD8 T cells. Study conclusions and caveats: When CXCR3-positive naive cells were set against CXCR3-negative naive cells, the former had more hydrophobic TRB CDR3s.

The authors made the TRB cDNA libraries by 5' RACE using UMI labels. TCRdb re-called the 5' RACE reads and shows each CDR3 protein once, DNA omitted. The table for this sample gives about 85,000 distinct CDR3 sequences. This CDR3 contains 14 residues. CDR1 and CDR2 (germline): DFQATT, SNEGSKA (reference sequence). Concerning this clonotype: Its cognate antigen is unknown.

The chain employs TRBV20-1 and TRBJ2-1; checking the TCRdb D call of TRBD1 is not possible without DNA. The source material was naive CXCR3+ CD8+ T cells from blood. Documented subset: CD45RO-CCR7+CD27+CD95- naive CD8+ T cells expressing CXCR3 (TNR3+). The TCR was taken from a human donor in good health. Some clones in this sample may be carry-over from other donors' samples. CDR3 amino acids: CSARDIRAGDEQFF.